Listed below are T cell receptor beta chains from one sample, sequenced in a study of CD8 T cells in ankylosing spondylitis. TCRdb reprocessed the 5' RACE reads with MiXCR, giving one entry per CDR3 protein. The sample lists some 120,000 distinct CDR3 sequences; over 6% were seen once. The sample comprised blood, either unsorted or a sorted T cell fraction (not recorded which). The receptor set was obtained from a male donor with ankylosing spondylitis or in good health (not recorded which). Each CDR3 is given with its conserved first and last residue. D genes are given only for firm matches. A clone size is listed for some rows: how often the clone was seen (once, few, many), or a class if it is expanded.

many	NA	TRBV20-1	TRBJ2-1	CSASRHPYNEQFF	TGCAGTGCTAGCCGACACCCGTACAATGAGCAGTTCTTC
many	NA	TRBV5-1	TRBJ2-7	CASQAQDTSYEQYF	TGCGCCAGCCAAGCTCAGGACACCTCCTACGAGCAGTACTTC
many	NA	TRBV12-3/TRBV12-4	TRBJ2-6	CASRTGMVRANVLTF	TGTGCCAGCCGCACAGGGATGGTTAGGGCCAACGTCCTGACTTTC
many	TRBD2	TRBV5-4	TRBJ2-7	CASSLGIAGGREQYF	TGTGCCAGCAGCTTAGGAATAGCGGGAGGACGCGAGCAGTACTTC
many	NA	TRBV7-2	TRBJ1-1	CASSLVWAPRAFF	TGTGCCAGCAGCTTAGTGTGGGCCCCGCGGGCTTTCTTT
many	NA	TRBV5-1	TRBJ1-5	CASSLSGGQDQPQHF	TGCGCCAGCAGCTTGAGCGGGGGGCAAGATCAGCCCCAGCATTTT
many	NA	TRBV6-6	TRBJ1-4	CAASTGLNEKLFF	TGTGCCGCTTCGACAGGCCTTAATGAAAAACTGTTTTTT
many	NA	TRBV29-1	TRBJ2-7	CSVEDGASYEQYF	TGCAGCGTTGAAGACGGGGCCTCCTACGAGCAGTACTTC
many	TRBD2	TRBV7-2	TRBJ2-1	CASSSGLATQFF	TGTGCCAGCAGCTCAGGACTAGCGACCCAGTTCTTC
many	NA	TRBV20-1	TRBJ1-1	CSATRNMNTEAFF	TGCAGTGCGACCCGGAACATGAACACTGAAGCTTTCTTT
many	NA	TRBV5-1	TRBJ2-7	CASSERGSYEQYF	TGCGCCAGCAGCGAACGGGGTTCCTACGAGCAGTACTTC
few	TRBD1	TRBV30	TRBJ1-4	CAWSVRQGNEKLFF	TGTGCCTGGAGTGTACGACAGGGAAATGAAAAACTGTTTTTT
NA	TRBD2	TRBV29-1	TRBJ2-1	CSLAGLAGINEQFF	TGCAGCTTAGCGGGACTAGCGGGAATCAATGAGCAGTTCTTC
many	NA	TRBV27	TRBJ2-7	CASSLSYSTLSYEQYF	TGTGCCAGCAGTTTATCGTACAGCACCCTCTCCTACGAGCAGTACTTC
many	TRBD1	TRBV25-1	TRBJ1-4	CASSEPGQPNEKLFF	TGTGCCAGCAGTGAACCGGGACAGCCGAATGAAAAACTGTTTTTT
many	NA	TRBV29-1	TRBJ1-1	CSVAGTSLNTEAFF	TGCAGCGTTGCCGGGACATCCTTGAACACTGAAGCTTTCTTT
many	NA	TRBV5-1	TRBJ1-6	CASSLEGSSYNSPLHF	TGCGCCAGCAGCTTGGAAGGGAGCTCCTATAATTCACCCCTCCACTTT
NA	TRBD2	TRBV5-1	TRBJ2-3	CASSSWTSVDTDTQYF	TGCGCCAGCAGCTCATGGACTAGCGTCGACACAGATACGCAGTATTTT
many	NA	TRBV27	TRBJ2-7	CASSRDFMIDEQYF	TGTGCCAGCAGCCGGGACTTTATGATCGACGAGCAGTACTTC
many	NA	TRBV5-1	TRBJ2-7	CASTTWGESSYEQYF	TGCGCCAGCACTACGTGGGGGGAGAGCTCCTACGAGCAGTACTTC
many	NA	TRBV5-1	TRBJ1-1	CASSFQNTEAFF	TGCGCCAGCAGCTTTCAGAACACTGAAGCTTTCTTT
many	TRBD1	TRBV9	TRBJ2-5	CASSATGDQETQYF	TGTGCCAGCAGCGCAACAGGGGACCAAGAGACCCAGTACTTC
many	NA	TRBV5-1	TRBJ2-1	CASSLLGLGYNEQFF	TGCGCCAGCAGCTTGCTGGGACTGGGCTACAATGAGCAGTTCTTC
many	TRBD2	TRBV29-1	TRBJ2-1	CSVEVSGRVQFF	TGCAGCGTTGAAGTTAGCGGGCGGGTGCAGTTCTTC
many	NA	TRBV6-1	TRBJ2-3	CASSDYSGPGDTQYF	TGTGCCAGCAGCGATTATAGCGGCCCCGGAGATACGCAGTATTTT
many	TRBD2	TRBV5-1	TRBJ2-1	CASSVLAGGGEQFF	TGCGCCAGCAGCGTACTAGCGGGTGGTGGGGAGCAGTTCTTC
many	NA	TRBV19	TRBJ2-6	CASSQRRSGANVLTF	TGTGCCAGTAGCCAGAGACGTTCTGGGGCCAACGTCCTGACTTTC
many	TRBD2	TRBV6-2/TRBV6-3	TRBJ2-7	CASTSVTTSGSSYEQYF	TGTGCCAGCACCTCAGTTACCACTAGCGGCAGCTCCTACGAGCAGTACTTC
NA	TRBD2	TRBV19	TRBJ2-2	CASSIRTSGMFAGELFF	TGTGCCAGTAGTATTCGGACTAGCGGGATGTTCGCCGGGGAGCTGTTTTTT
many	NA	TRBV10-3	TRBJ2-1	CAISARTYNEQFF	TGTGCCATCAGTGCACGGACGTACAATGAGCAGTTCTTC
many	TRBD2	TRBV20-1	TRBJ2-5	CSARLAEVGETQYF	TGCAGTGCTAGACTAGCGGAAGTGGGAGAGACCCAGTACTTC
many	TRBD1	TRBV20-1	TRBJ2-1	CSASGTGASYNEQFF	TGCAGTGCTAGCGGGACAGGGGCCTCCTACAATGAGCAGTTCTTC
NA	TRBD2	TRBV18	TRBJ2-7	CASSPGGNEQYF	TGTGCCAGCTCCCCCGGGGGGAACGAGCAGTACTTC
many	NA	TRBV5-1	TRBJ2-3	CASSFSGAVSTDTQYF	TGCGCCAGCAGCTTTTCAGGGGCAGTTAGCACAGATACGCAGTATTTT
many	NA	TRBV5-1	TRBJ1-6	CASSLRESVSPLHF	TGCGCCAGCAGCTTGAGAGAGTCGGTTTCACCCCTCCACTTT
many	NA	TRBV5-1	TRBJ1-1	CASSPWGGGTEAFF	TGCGCCAGCAGCCCTTGGGGAGGGGGCACTGAAGCTTTCTTT
many	TRBD1	TRBV20-1	TRBJ2-7	CSARTGYEQYF	TGCAGTGCACGGACAGGGTACGAGCAGTACTTC
many	NA	TRBV6-6	TRBJ2-3	CASTPTSLAQYF	TGTGCCAGCACCCCAACTAGCCTGGCGCAGTATTTT
many	NA	TRBV5-1	TRBJ2-7	CASSPGFYEQYF	TGCGCCAGCAGCCCAGGATTCTACGAGCAGTACTTC
many	NA	TRBV6-2/TRBV6-3	TRBJ2-2	CASRKGQGGTGELFF	TGTGCCAGCAGAAAGGGCCAGGGAGGTACCGGGGAGCTGTTTTTT
few	TRBD2	TRBV3-1	TRBJ2-1	CATSQDQGNLAGGSNEQFF	TGTGCCACCTCCCAAGATCAGGGGAACCTAGCGGGAGGTTCCAATGAGCAGTTCTTC
many	TRBD1	TRBV24-1	TRBJ1-5	CATSDRGPSNQPQHF	TGTGCCACCAGTGACAGGGGGCCGAGCAATCAGCCCCAGCATTTT
many	NA	TRBV7-9	TRBJ2-7	CASSRDPTYEQYF	TGTGCCAGCAGCAGAGACCCGACCTACGAGCAGTACTTC
many	TRBD1	TRBV29-1	TRBJ2-1	CSVEDDRDRHF	TGCAGCGTTGAAGATGACCGGGACAGACACTTC
few	TRBD2	TRBV6-1	TRBJ2-5	CASNLGGGHGETQYF	TGTGCCAGCAACCTCGGGGGGGGCCACGGAGAGACCCAGTACTTC
many	NA	TRBV7-2	TRBJ2-7	CASSYTGYEQYF	TGTGCCAGCAGCTATACAGGGTACGAGCAGTACTTC
NA	NA	TRBV7-9	TRBJ2-5	CASSLPTETQYF	TGTGCCAGCAGCTTACCGACGGAGACCCAGTACTTC
many	TRBD2	TRBV5-1	TRBJ2-5	CASSLAPSGTSQETQYF	TGCGCCAGCAGCTTGGCCCCTAGCGGGACGTCACAAGAGACCCAGTACTTC